A single T cell receptor (beta chain) is shown here with its context. This study enrolled people aged roughly 18 to 90 from about two dozen US geographic areas. The data were obtained in a study of blood T cell repertoires in COVID-19. Study in general: Sources were T cells, B-cell-depleted T cells, or PBMCs; the material itself was cDNA or gDNA.

CDR3 size: 14 residues. The V segment lost 2 bases and the J segment 4 bases; nucleotides outside the gene matches: 2. In germline, CDR1 is SQVTM, CDR2 ANQGSEA. In the original analysis: Using reference gene primer amplification, nucleated cell counts were estimated. The table came from immunoSEQ multiplex PCR; TCRdb's copy has only in-frame clones and leaves some out. V and J calls and clone size are as listed in that table; D and trimming were resolved from the DNA. The table includes 250,000 or so clones, about 85% detected once. The sample comprised PBMCs or T cells enriched from blood (not recorded which). The chain links TRBV29-1 to TRBJ2-2; 9 bases fit TRBD1. The source of this sequence is a man aged 25 to 40 who had recovered from COVID-19. CDR3 sequence (DNA): TGCAGCGTTGAATTGACAGGGGGCACCGGGGAGCTGTTTTTT. Residues: CSVELTGGTGELFF.